Presented here are 25 T cell receptor beta chains from one specimen sequenced in a study of blood T cell repertoires in COVID-19. The assay was immunoSEQ multiplex PCR, and TCRdb's table has in-frame clones only and misses some. The sample has roughly 120,000 clones, roughly 87% seen once; the top ten hold roughly 8.2%. The specimen was peripheral blood. All receptors derive from a human donor in a cohort sampled during active COVID-19.

The CDR3 spells CASTPLRTANTEAFF. The CDR3 DNA is TGTGCCAGCACCCCTCTTAGGACAGCGAACACTGAAGCTTTCTTT. V usage is TRBV3-1 (or the pseudogene TRBV3-2) and J usage is TRBJ1-1, with D possibly TRBD1 on 6 matching bases. Germline values: CDR1 LGHDT, CDR2 YNNKEL (reference sequence). The length of the CDR3 is 15 residues. Trimming left V 7 bases short and J 1 base short, with 16 bases between.

This clone was detected only a few times. This sequence joins TRBV5-1 and TRBJ2-7; 7 bases fit TRBD2. The germline CDR1 and CDR2 sequences are SGHRS and YFSETQ. This CDR3 contains 17 residues. Trimming cost V 4 bases and J 0 bases; bases outside gene matches: 13. CDR3 amino acids: CASSQSGGSYSSYEQYF. The CDR3 coding sequence is TGCGCCAGCAGCCAGAGTGGCGGGAGTTATTCCTCCTACGAGCAGTACTTC. Filled out from reference TRBV5-1 and TRBJ2-7, the complete variable domain reads KAGVTQTPRYLIKTRGQQVTLSCSPISGHRSVSWYQQTPGQGLQFLFEYFSETQRNKGNFPGRFSGRQFSNSRSEMNVSTLELGDSALYLCASSQSGGSYSSYEQYFGPGTRLTVT.

This chain uses TRBV11-3 with TRBJ2-1; weak D call: TRBD1 (6 bases). Germline CDR1 SGHNT, CDR2 YENEEA. With 1 base removed from V and 6 bases from J, the gap between germline ends came to 16 bases. This CDR3 region has 16 residues. The CDR3 DNA follows: TGTGCCAGCAGCTTAGCGGGGACACACCTCTCCAATGAGCAGTTCTTC. Translation: CASSLAGTHLSNEQFF.

This chain uses TRBV6-1 with TRBJ1-2; the match to TRBD1 covers 7 bases. The V segment lost 1 base and the J segment 4 bases; nucleotides outside the gene matches: 9. Germline lookup yields CDR1 MNHNS and CDR2 SASEGT. This CDR3 region has 16 residues. The CDR3: CASSEVGDSLGYGYTF. The DNA of the CDR3 is TGTGCCAGCAGTGAAGTTGGGGACAGCCTTGGCTATGGCTACACCTTC.

V is TRBV4-2 and J is TRBJ1-3; the D is unclear. CDR1 is LGHNA, CDR2 YNFKEQ, per germline. V lost 2 bases and J lost 2, with 16 bases in between. The CDR3 totals 17 residues. The CDR3 region has the DNA TGTGCCAGCAGCCAATTATGGGTGGGAGAACCTGGAAACACCATATATTTT. It yields the protein CASSQLWVGEPGNTIYF.

V usage is TRBV7-6 and J usage is TRBJ2-3; 12 bases line up with TRBD2. Germline CDR1 reads SGHVS; CDR2 reads FNYEAQ. V gave up 5 bases and J gave up 5 bases; unmatched junction bases: 5. The CDR3 is 15 residues long. Written as DNA, the CDR3 is TGTGCCAGCAGCCTACTAGCGGGAGGAGGAGATACGCAGTATTTT. This sequence encodes CASSLLAGGGDTQYF.

J is TRBJ1-6 and V is TRBV6-5; D not certain. The CDR3 extends over 14 amino acids. Germline CDR1 reads MNHEY; CDR2 reads SVGAGI. The V end lost 10 bases, the J end lost 0 bases, and 10 bases lay between the germline ends. The DNA of the CDR3 is TGTGCCACCTCGGGGAGCTCCTATAATTCACCCCTCCACTTT. Its translation: CATSGSSYNSPLHF.

The CDR3 is CASRPDGVNTEAFF. The CDR3 DNA sequence: TGTGCCAGCAGGCCCGACGGAGTGAACACTGAAGCTTTCTTT. This chain joins TRBV2 and TRBJ1-1, with no clear D. CDR1 and CDR2 (germline): SNHLY, FYNNEI. Trimming removed 6 bases at V and 0 bases at J, with 11 bases between. This CDR3 is 14 amino acids long.

This chain joins TRBV10-1 and TRBJ2-7, with TRBD2 matching over 13 bases. This CDR3 contains 15 residues. Trimming took 11 bases from V and 3 from J; bases not matched to a gene: 10. The germline V gene has CDR1 WNHNN and CDR2 SYGVQD (reference sequence). This CDR3 is CAGRGTSGNLYEQYF. In nucleotides, the CDR3 is TGCGCCGGGCGGGGGACTAGCGGGAACCTCTACGAGCAGTACTTC.

This chain uses TRBV27 with TRBJ2-7, with D perhaps matching TRBD2 (5 bases). The germline gives CDR1 MNHEY, CDR2 SMNVEV (reference sequence). CDR3 length equals 15 residues. V was clipped by 1 base and J by 3 bases, with 13 bases between them. Here the CDR3 DNA reads TGTGCCAGCAGTTTATTCTCTAGCCGTTTCTACGAGCAGTACTTC. Its protein product is CASSLFSSRFYEQYF.

The chain uses TRBV7-9 and TRBJ2-1, with TRBD2 matching 16 bases. The CDR3 sequence is 18 residues long. Germline V lookup: CDR1 SEHNR, CDR2 FQNEAQ (reference sequence). With 4 bases clipped from V and 7 bases from J, the junction kept 10 bases outside the gene matches. In DNA, the CDR3 is TGTGCCAGCAGCTCAAATCCCTGGGGACTAGCGGGAGGGAATGAGCAGTTCTTC. Amino acids: CASSSNPWGLAGGNEQFF.

The chain employs TRBV14 and TRBJ1-4; 7 bases are a match to TRBD1. In germline, CDR1 is SGHDN, CDR2 FVKESK. The CDR3 runs to 15 residues. V lost 5 bases to trimming and J lost 2 bases; unmatched junction nucleotides: 5. CDR3 in DNA: TGTGCCAGCAGCTTACGGGACAGTACTAATGAAAAACTGTTTTTT. It is translated as CASSLRDSTNEKLFF.

The V and J genes are TRBV3-1 (or the pseudogene TRBV3-2) and TRBJ1-1, with 12 bases that match TRBD1. V lost 5 bases to trimming and J lost 1 base; unmatched junction nucleotides: 5. Germline V gene sequence: CDR1 LGHDT, CDR2 YNNKEL (reference sequence). The CDR3 has 16 residues. The CDR3 protein is CASSVGTGGRNTEAFF. The CDR3, as DNA: TGTGCCAGCAGCGTCGGGACAGGGGGCAGGAACACTGAAGCTTTCTTT.

The chain has TRBV6-5 and TRBJ1-1; D is undetermined. This CDR3 contains 14 residues. Germline V gene data show CDR1 as MNHEY and CDR2 as SVGAGI. The V gene lost 2 bases and the J gene lost 0 bases, with 7 bases spanning the gap. In DNA form, the CDR3 reads TGTGCCAGCAGTTACCTCTATATGAACACTGAAGCTTTCTTT. Protein: CASSYLYMNTEAFF.

The CDR3 spells CASRGTSGGLYQETQYF. As DNA, the CDR3 is TGTGCCAGCAGAGGGACTAGCGGGGGACTGTACCAAGAGACCCAGTACTTC. This sequence joins TRBV2 and TRBJ2-5; TRBD2 matches at 14 bases. CDR1 is SNHLY and CDR2 is FYNNEI in the germline V gene. V gave up 6 bases and J gave up 0 bases; unmatched junction bases: 6. The CDR3 is made up of 17 amino acids.

The chain joins TRBV6-6 to TRBJ2-1; possibly TRBD1 for D (5 bases). V lost 2 bases to trimming and J lost 6 bases, with 14 bases between them. The CDR3 has 15 residues. Germline CDR1 is MNHNY and CDR2 is SVGAGI (reference sequence). The CDR3 DNA follows: TGTGCCAGCAGTTACGGCCCCACAGGTTCCAATGAGCAGTTCTTC. Its protein is CASSYGPTGSNEQFF.

This clone was seen a few times. The chain recombines TRBV19 with TRBJ2-3; tentative D call: TRBD1 (8 bases). This CDR3 is built from 16 residues. The germline CDR1 and CDR2 sequences are LNHDA and SQIVND (reference sequence). Between the trimmed V and J ends, which lost 4 bases and 0 bases, there was a span of 14 bases. For the CDR3, the DNA is TGTGCCAGTAGTACCGACAGGGGAGGGAGCACAGATACGCAGTATTTT. It is translated as CASSTDRGGSTDTQYF. The variable domain in full, with the rest retrieved from reference TRBV19 and TRBJ2-3, is DGGITQSPKYLFRKEGQNVTLSCEQNLNHDAMYWYRQDPGQGLRLIYYSQIVNDFQKGDIAEGYSVSREKKESFPLTVTSAQKNPTAFYLCASSTDRGGSTDTQYFGPGTRLTVL.

The chain links TRBV27 to TRBJ1-1, with a tentative D call TRBD1 (6 bases). The CDR3 totals 14 residues. V was shortened by 6 bases and J by 4 bases, with 15 bases between the two germline ends. Looked up from germline, CDR1 is MNHEY and CDR2 is SMNVEV (reference sequence). The CDR3 spells CASRQQGGITEAFF. The CDR3 coding sequence is TGTGCCAGCAGACAACAGGGTGGAATCACTGAAGCTTTCTTT.

The V and J genes are TRBV7-3 and TRBJ2-3; possible D gene TRBD2, 7 bases. Germline CDR1 SGHTA, CDR2 FQGTGA. V dropped 2 bases and J dropped 4 bases, with 13 bases sitting between them. This CDR3 contains 15 residues. DNA for the CDR3: TGTGCCAGCAGCTTAGACCGGGGGGCCCCAGATACGCAGTATTTT. Amino acid sequence: CASSLDRGAPDTQYF.

V is TRBV18 and J is TRBJ1-5; TRBD1 might be the D (5 bases). Germline CDR1 is KGHSH and CDR2 is LQKENI. The ends were cut back, 5 bases at V and 7 bases at J, with 15 bases in the middle. The CDR3 is 14 amino acids. This CDR3 reads CASSNGQGAQPQHF. The CDR3 region has the DNA TGTGCCAGCTCAAACGGCCAGGGTGCCCAGCCCCAGCATTTT.

The gene calls are TRBV2 and TRBJ2-3; 9 nucleotides align to TRBD2. The CDR3 extends over 14 amino acids. The germline CDR1 and CDR2 sequences are SNHLY and FYNNEI. J gave up 0 bases and V 9 bases, and 4 bases lay outside the gene matches. CDR3 DNA: TGTGCCAGTCTCGGACTAGCGAGCACAGATACGCAGTATTTT. It is translated as CASLGLASTDTQYF. The complete variable domain, with remaining parts taken from reference TRBV2 and TRBJ2-3, reads EPEVTQTPSHQVTQMGQEVILRCVPISNHLYFYWYRQILGQKVEFLVSFYNNEISEKSEIFDDQFSVERPDGSNFTLKIRSTKLEDSAMYFCASLGLASTDTQYFGPGTRLTVL.

The V and J genes are TRBV2 and TRBJ1-5; D might be TRBD1 (5 bases). Germline V gene lookup returns CDR1 SNHLY and CDR2 FYNNEI. CDR3 length: 15 residues. The V end lost 7 bases, the J end lost 3 bases, and 16 bases lay between the germline ends. CDR3 DNA: TGTGCCAGCATCATAGACAGACAGTCCAATCAGCCCCAGCATTTT. This codes for CASIIDRQSNQPQHF.

This clone was detected only a few times. The CDR3 DNA is TGTGCCAGTAGTACGGAACAGGGTTATCAGCCCCAGCATTTT. It encodes CASSTEQGYQPQHF. The chain links TRBV19 to TRBJ1-5, with D possibly TRBD1 on 6 matching bases. This CDR3 is built from 14 residues. The V gene's germline CDR1 is LNHDA and CDR2 SQIVND (reference sequence). Trimming pared 4 bases from V and 5 bases from J, leaving 12 bases between.

The chain is built from TRBV12-5 and TRBJ2-1; D is undetermined. Deletions cut 3 bases from V and 6 bases from J, with 9 bases between. Germline values: CDR1 LGHNT, CDR2 FRNRAP. CDR3 size: 13 residues. Here the CDR3 reads CASGLDNSNEQFF. The CDR3 region has the DNA TGTGCTAGTGGTTTAGACAATTCCAATGAGCAGTTCTTC.

This chain joins TRBV30 and TRBJ2-2; the D gene is possibly TRBD2 (6 bases). Looked up from germline, CDR1 is GTSNPN and CDR2 is SVGIG (reference sequence). V gave up 4 bases and J gave up 1 base, with 16 bases separating them. The CDR3 extends over 16 amino acids. The CDR3 DNA follows: TGTGCCTGGAAGAGGGAGGTTTCATGGAACACCGGGGAGCTGTTTTTT. Amino acids: CAWKREVSWNTGELFF.